This entry features one TCR beta chain sequence. This clone came up a few times. What antigen it recognizes has not been identified. Base qualities are not provided; no much larger clone lies one nucleotide away. The data are from a study of T cell responses to AZD1222 COVID-19 vaccine (dated by TCRdb to the early 2020s). Context from the whole study: Because spike-specific TCR depth and breadth did not differ between the two schedules, AZD1222 recipients who got a second dose at roughly 4 weeks were pooled with those who got a second dose at roughly 12 weeks. TCR sequencing covered more than 230 trial participants: some 210 given two doses of AZD1222 and about 26 given two doses of MenACWY control vaccine. Trial participants were enrolled by age into 18-55, 56-69 and 70-plus year subgroups, with roughly 160, 29 and 62 TCR-sequenced participants respectively.

The CDR3 regions of human TCRbeta chains were analyzed by immunosequencing. The authors' analysis ran thus. TCRs in the repertoires were compared against a reference library of SARS-CoV-2-specific TCRs that had been generated with the MIRA antigen-specificity platform. Breadth was defined as the fraction of unique TCRs that were SARS-CoV-2-associated, and depth was defined as the fraction of total T cells that were SARS-CoV-2-associated. Using the MIRA data, each spike-specific TCR was assigned both to the spike region to which the TCR was reactive and to a CD4 or CD8 class. Log10-transformed breadth and depth values were compared by one-way ANOVA with Sidak's multiple comparisons tests. The clones in this table, taken by TCRdb from immuneACCESS, are in-frame only. Not every clone is retained; where verified, under half of the shortfall comes from an unresolved V gene, and the cause of the rest is unknown. The DNA was the basis for D and trimming; V, J and clone size are from that table. The sample table records around 150,000 clones; 70% to 90% of these occur just once. The top ten clonotypes cover under 2.5% of the sample.

In light of the paper, this sample's time point label describes: baseline before first vaccination. The vaccinee samples were drawn from two UK trials, COV001 and COV002, one of which was a single-blind randomized controlled phase 2/3 trial testing AZD1222 (ChAdOx1 nCoV-19) in healthy adults. For TCRbeta chain sequencing, PBMC samples from trial participants were taken at day 0 and at day 28 after the second dose. What the authors observed across the whole study: Reportedly, almost half of the unique spike-specific TCRs recognized epitopes lying outside the regions that are mutated in the B.1.351 and B.1.1.7 variants. CD4 TCRs associated with the vaccine covered the entire spike protein, and the dominant responses were in regions 160-218 and 743-854. After two AZD1222 doses, spike-specific TCR breadth and depth were significantly higher than at day 0 and than in MenACWY recipients. Most participants were white British and females outnumbered males, and the authors suggested that clonal diversity may have been underestimated. No day 14 peak-response samples were available, so repertoires were characterized only after the peak T cell response. The 56-69-year group was small, and its depth increase did not reach significance, likely because of low power. Conclusions about previously exposed vaccinees were limited because only six AZD1222 recipients were SARS-CoV-2 seropositive at baseline.

Sequences MNHEY (CDR1) and SMNVEV (CDR2) are obtained from the germline V gene (reference sequence). Trimming at the junction amounts to 3 bases on V and 2 bases on J, and the germline ends lie 7 bases apart. From the cysteine through the phenylalanine, the CDR3 covers 13 amino acids. Just the 39-base CDR3 DNA is kept, in frame starting at base 1. The chain was built from TRBV27 and TRBJ1-2; TRBD1 might be the D gene, on 5 matching bases. The starting material was peripheral blood, obtained on day 0 of AZD1222 vaccination. This TCR was recovered from an adult in good health. The DNA is as follows: TGTGCCAGCAGTTTGGAGGGGAACTATGGCTACACCTTC. Translation gives CASSLEGNYGYTF.